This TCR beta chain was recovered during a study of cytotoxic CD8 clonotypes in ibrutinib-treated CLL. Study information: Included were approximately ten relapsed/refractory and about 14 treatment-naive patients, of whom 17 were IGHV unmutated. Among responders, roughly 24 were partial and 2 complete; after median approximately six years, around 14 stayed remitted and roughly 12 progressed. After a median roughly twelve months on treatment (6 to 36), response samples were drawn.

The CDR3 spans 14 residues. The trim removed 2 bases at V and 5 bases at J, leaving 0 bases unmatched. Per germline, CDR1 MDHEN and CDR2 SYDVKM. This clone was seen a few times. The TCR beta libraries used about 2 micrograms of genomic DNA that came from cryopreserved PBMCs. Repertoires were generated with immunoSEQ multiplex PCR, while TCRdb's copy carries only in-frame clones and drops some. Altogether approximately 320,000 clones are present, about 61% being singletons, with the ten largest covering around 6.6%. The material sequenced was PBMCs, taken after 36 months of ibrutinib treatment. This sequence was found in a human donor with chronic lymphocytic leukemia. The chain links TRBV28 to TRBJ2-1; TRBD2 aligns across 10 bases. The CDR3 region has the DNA TGTGCCAGCAGTTTACTAGCGGGGGACAATGAGCAGTTCTTC. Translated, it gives CASSLLAGDNEQFF.